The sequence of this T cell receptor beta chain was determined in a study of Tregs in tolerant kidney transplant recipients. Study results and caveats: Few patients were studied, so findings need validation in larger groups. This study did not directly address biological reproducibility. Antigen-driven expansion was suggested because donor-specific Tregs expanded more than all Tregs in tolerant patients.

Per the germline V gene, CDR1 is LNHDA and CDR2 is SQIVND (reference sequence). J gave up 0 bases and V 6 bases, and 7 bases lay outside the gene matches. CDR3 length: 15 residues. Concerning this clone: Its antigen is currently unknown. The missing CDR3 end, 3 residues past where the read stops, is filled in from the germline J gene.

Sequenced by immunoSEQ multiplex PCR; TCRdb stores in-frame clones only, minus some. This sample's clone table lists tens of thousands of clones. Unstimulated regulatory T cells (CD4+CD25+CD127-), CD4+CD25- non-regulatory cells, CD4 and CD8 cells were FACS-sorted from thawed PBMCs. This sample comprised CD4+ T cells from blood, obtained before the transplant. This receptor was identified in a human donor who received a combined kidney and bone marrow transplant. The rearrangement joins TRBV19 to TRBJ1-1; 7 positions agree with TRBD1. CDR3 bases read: TGTGCCAGTAGGCACCCCGGGACAGTGAACACTGAA. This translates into CASRHPGTVNTE. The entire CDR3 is CASRHPGTVNTEAFF.